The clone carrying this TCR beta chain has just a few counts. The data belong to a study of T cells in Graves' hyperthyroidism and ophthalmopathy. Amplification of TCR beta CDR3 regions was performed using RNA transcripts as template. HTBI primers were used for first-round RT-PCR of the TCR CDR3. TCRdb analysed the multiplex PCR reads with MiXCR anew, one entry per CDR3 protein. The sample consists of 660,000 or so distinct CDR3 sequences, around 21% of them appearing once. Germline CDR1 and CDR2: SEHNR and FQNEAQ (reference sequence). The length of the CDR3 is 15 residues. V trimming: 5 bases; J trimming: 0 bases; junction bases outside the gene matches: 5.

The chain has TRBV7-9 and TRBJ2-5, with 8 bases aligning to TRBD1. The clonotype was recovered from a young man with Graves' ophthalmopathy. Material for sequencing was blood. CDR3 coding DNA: TGTGCCAGCAGCGGCAGGGGGCTCAACCAAGAGACCCAGTACTTC. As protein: CASSGRGLNQETQYF. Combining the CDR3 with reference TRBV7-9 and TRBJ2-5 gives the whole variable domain DTGVSQNPRHKITKRGQNVTFRCDPISEHNRLYWYRQTLGQGPEFLTYFQNEAQLEKSRLLSDRFSAERPKGSFSTLEIQRTEQGDSAMYLCASSGRGLNQETQYFGPGTRLLVL.